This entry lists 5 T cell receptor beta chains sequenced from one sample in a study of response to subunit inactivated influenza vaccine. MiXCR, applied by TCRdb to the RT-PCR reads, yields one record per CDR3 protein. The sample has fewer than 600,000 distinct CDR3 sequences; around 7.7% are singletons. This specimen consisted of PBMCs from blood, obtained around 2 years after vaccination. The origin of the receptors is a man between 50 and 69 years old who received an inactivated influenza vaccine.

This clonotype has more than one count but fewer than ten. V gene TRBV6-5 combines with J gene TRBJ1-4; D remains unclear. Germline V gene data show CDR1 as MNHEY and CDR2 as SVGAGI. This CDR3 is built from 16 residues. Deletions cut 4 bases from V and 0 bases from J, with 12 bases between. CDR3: CASSSEHLATNEKLFF. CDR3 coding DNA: TGTGCCAGCAGTTCGGAACACCTCGCAACTAATGAAAAACTGTTTTTT.

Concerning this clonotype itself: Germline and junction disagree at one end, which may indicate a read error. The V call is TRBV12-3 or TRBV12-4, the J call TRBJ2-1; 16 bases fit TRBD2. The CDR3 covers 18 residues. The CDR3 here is CARSSGLAGGSSYNEQFF. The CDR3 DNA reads TGTGCCCGCAGTTCGGGACTAGCGGGAGGGAGCTCCTACAATGAGCAGTTCTTC.

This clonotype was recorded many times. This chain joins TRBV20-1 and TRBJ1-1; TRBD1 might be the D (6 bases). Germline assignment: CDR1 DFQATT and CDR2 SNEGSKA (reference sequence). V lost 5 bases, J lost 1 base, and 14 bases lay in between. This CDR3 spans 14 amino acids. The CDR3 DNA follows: TGCAGTGCTTCGGACAGAATAAAGAACACTGAAGCTTTCTTT. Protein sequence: CSASDRIKNTEAFF.

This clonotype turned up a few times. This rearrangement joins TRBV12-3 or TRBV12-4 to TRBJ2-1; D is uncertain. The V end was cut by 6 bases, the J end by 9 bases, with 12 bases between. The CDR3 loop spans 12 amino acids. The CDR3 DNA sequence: TGTGCCAGCAGCCCGGACCTTAGTGAGCAGTTCTTC. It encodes CASSPDLSEQFF.

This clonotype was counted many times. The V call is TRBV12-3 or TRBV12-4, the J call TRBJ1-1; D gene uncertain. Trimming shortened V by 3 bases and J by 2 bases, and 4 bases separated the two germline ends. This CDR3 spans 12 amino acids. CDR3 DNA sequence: TGTGCCAGCAGTTTCCCCAACACTGAAGCTTTCTTT. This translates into CASSFPNTEAFF.